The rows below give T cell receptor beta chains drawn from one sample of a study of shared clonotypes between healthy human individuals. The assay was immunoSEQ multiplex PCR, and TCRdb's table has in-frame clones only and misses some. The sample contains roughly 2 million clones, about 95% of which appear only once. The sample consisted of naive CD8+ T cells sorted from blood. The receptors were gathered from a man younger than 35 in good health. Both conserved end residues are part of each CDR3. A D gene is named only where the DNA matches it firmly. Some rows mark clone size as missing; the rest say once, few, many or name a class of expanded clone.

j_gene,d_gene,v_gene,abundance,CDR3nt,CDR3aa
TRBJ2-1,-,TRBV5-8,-,TGTGCCAGCAGCTGGGGGCGGACGGAGCAGTTCTTC,CASSWGRTEQFF
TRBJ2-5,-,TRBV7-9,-,TGTGCCAGCAGCTCAGGGGAGGGAAAAGAGACCCAGTACTTC,CASSSGEGKETQYF
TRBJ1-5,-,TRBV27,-,TGTGCCAGCAGTTTATCGTGGGGTTTCAATCAGCCCCAGCATTTT,CASSLSWGFNQPQHF
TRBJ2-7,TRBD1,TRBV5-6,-,TGTGCCAGCAGCTTGGCCGGACAGGTCGAGCAGTACTTC,CASSLAGQVEQYF
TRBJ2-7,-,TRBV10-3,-,TGTGCCATCAGTGACGACAATTCCTACGAGCAGTACTTC,CAISDDNSYEQYF
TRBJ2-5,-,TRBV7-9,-,TGTGCCAGCAGCTTAGTGGCGGGGGCCTCGGAGACCCAGTACTTC,CASSLVAGASETQYF
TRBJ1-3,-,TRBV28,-,TGTGCCAGCTATGAAGAGGGGGGGATCGGAAACACCATATATTTT,CASYEEGGIGNTIYF
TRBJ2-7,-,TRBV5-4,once,TGTGCCAGCAGCTTGGAAGCTGCCTACGAGCAGTACTTC,CASSLEAAYEQYF
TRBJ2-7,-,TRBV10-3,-,TGTGCCATCAGTGAGGACGGGTCCTACGAGCAGTACTTC,CAISEDGSYEQYF
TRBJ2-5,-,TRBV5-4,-,TGTGCCAGCACGGGGCCAACGGTGGAGACCCAGTACTTC,CASTGPTVETQYF